These T cell receptor beta chains were read from a single sample in a study of T cells expressing NK-cell markers. TCRdb reprocessed the 5' RACE reads; each CDR3 protein has one entry and no DNA is given. There are 200,000 to 300,000 distinct CDR3 sequences in the sample, with roughly 4.2% held by the top ten. Sequenced material: blood T cells: a sorted CD56 or NKG2C T cell subset, CD4+ or CD8+ T cells, or bulk PBMC T cells (not recorded which). The receptors stem from a woman aged 18 to 69 in good health. CDR3s include the opening cysteine and the closing phenylalanine or tryptophan.

V gene: TRBV12-3/TRBV12-4
J gene: TRBJ1-2
CDR3 protein: CASSFQGIYGYTF

V gene: TRBV18
J gene: TRBJ1-1
CDR3 protein: CASSPNSAGNTEAFF

V gene: TRBV27
J gene: TRBJ2-7
CDR3 protein: CASRSTSGSSYEQYF

V gene: TRBV12-3/TRBV12-4
J gene: TRBJ1-2
CDR3 protein: CASSPSINYGYTF

V gene: TRBV4-1
J gene: TRBJ1-6
CDR3 protein: CASSQGARGASPLHF

V gene: TRBV29-1
J gene: TRBJ2-7
CDR3 protein: CSVADSGTYEQYF

V gene: TRBV4-3
J gene: TRBJ1-5
CDR3 protein: CASSQDWQSNQPQHF

V gene: TRBV20-1
J gene: TRBJ2-7
CDR3 protein: CSARTRDRVDEQYF

V gene: TRBV12-3/TRBV12-4
J gene: TRBJ2-1
CDR3 protein: CASSTGTSRGGPFF

V gene: TRBV7-2
J gene: TRBJ1-2
CDR3 protein: CASSLGGGFPAYGYTF

V gene: TRBV6-1
J gene: TRBJ2-1
CDR3 protein: CASSPRDRVLNEQFF

V gene: TRBV5-5
J gene: TRBJ2-6
CDR3 protein: CASSLLGPSGANVLTF

V gene: TRBV18
J gene: TRBJ2-1
CDR3 protein: CASSSTGGGSSYNEQFF

V gene: TRBV6-5
J gene: TRBJ1-1
CDR3 protein: CASSYGQGRGWNTEAFF

V gene: TRBV18
J gene: TRBJ2-7
CDR3 protein: CASSPPWESEQYF

V gene: TRBV7-3
J gene: TRBJ1-4
CDR3 protein: CASSLNPRSTNEKLFF

V gene: TRBV5-1
J gene: TRBJ2-5
CDR3 protein: CASSFVAGVGETQYF

V gene: TRBV7-2
J gene: TRBJ1-2
CDR3 protein: CASSLAATGNYGYTF

V gene: TRBV11-1
J gene: TRBJ2-7
CDR3 protein: CASSATGLGGAKQYF

V gene: TRBV12-3/TRBV12-4
J gene: TRBJ1-1
CDR3 protein: CASSLGGRTEAFF

V gene: TRBV5-1
J gene: TRBJ1-3
CDR3 protein: CASSLNSRTNTIYF

V gene: TRBV29-1
J gene: TRBJ1-1
CDR3 protein: CSVDRANTEAFF

V gene: TRBV24-1
J gene: TRBJ2-3
CDR3 protein: CATSDFSRSSTDTQYF

V gene: TRBV11-3
J gene: TRBJ2-3
CDR3 protein: CASSLEGGSTDTQYF

V gene: TRBV5-4
J gene: TRBJ2-3
CDR3 protein: CASSLVSSGGNTQYF

V gene: TRBV4-3
J gene: TRBJ2-7
CDR3 protein: CASSQRGAYEQYF

V gene: TRBV20-1
J gene: TRBJ1-1
CDR3 protein: CSGTQGIGTEAFF

V gene: TRBV20-1
J gene: TRBJ1-5
CDR3 protein: CSASSGINQPQHF

V gene: TRBV5-1
J gene: TRBJ2-5
CDR3 protein: CASSQVRDPQETQYF

V gene: TRBV6-5
J gene: TRBJ1-2
CDR3 protein: CASSPSGQSAGYTF

V gene: TRBV11-2
J gene: TRBJ2-1
CDR3 protein: CATTPSGAHPFF

V gene: TRBV10-1
J gene: TRBJ2-3
CDR3 protein: CASREGLAGDTDTQYF

V gene: TRBV12-3/TRBV12-4
J gene: TRBJ1-5
CDR3 protein: CASSGTVLNQPQHF

V gene: TRBV3-1
J gene: TRBJ2-7
CDR3 protein: CASSQGLAGEKLYEQYF

V gene: TRBV28
J gene: TRBJ2-3
CDR3 protein: CASSPRGRGTDTQYF

V gene: TRBV5-1
J gene: TRBJ2-1
CDR3 protein: CASSSADVYSYNEQFF

V gene: TRBV30
J gene: TRBJ1-1
CDR3 protein: CAWSNQGNTEAFF

V gene: TRBV19
J gene: TRBJ2-2
CDR3 protein: CASRRVPGELFF

V gene: TRBV29-1
J gene: TRBJ1-4
CDR3 protein: CSVEDPKQGPQLFF

V gene: TRBV12-3/TRBV12-4
J gene: TRBJ2-2
CDR3 protein: CASSRQGASTGELFF

V gene: TRBV12-3/TRBV12-4
J gene: TRBJ2-3
CDR3 protein: CASSFWGKRGGQETDTQYF

V gene: TRBV28
J gene: TRBJ2-7
CDR3 protein: CASSGGFNYEQYF

V gene: TRBV20-1
J gene: TRBJ2-3
CDR3 protein: CSARGGAGLDTQYF

V gene: TRBV4-3
J gene: TRBJ2-5
CDR3 protein: CASSQDFGGTKQETQYF

V gene: TRBV5-1
J gene: TRBJ2-1
CDR3 protein: CASSRDVALSEQFF

V gene: TRBV5-4
J gene: TRBJ2-1
CDR3 protein: CASSLVREDNEQFF

V gene: TRBV6-5
J gene: TRBJ2-7
CDR3 protein: CASTDTQREQYF

V gene: TRBV4-2
J gene: TRBJ2-1
CDR3 protein: CASSQEDSYINEQFF

V gene: TRBV7-2
J gene: TRBJ1-3
CDR3 protein: CASSPGSSSGNTIYF

V gene: TRBV7-2
J gene: TRBJ2-1
CDR3 protein: CASSLSLGSSYNEQFF

V gene: TRBV4-3
J gene: TRBJ2-7
CDR3 protein: CASSQDAGGMEEQYF

V gene: TRBV30
J gene: TRBJ2-1
CDR3 protein: CAWSLSLRQGTMEQFF

V gene: TRBV7-6
J gene: TRBJ2-3
CDR3 protein: CASSTRTAADTQYF